This TCR beta chain was recovered during a study of liver allograft versus peripheral blood T cells. At the level of the study: Repertoires of T cell receptors in transplanted livers were compared with recipients' peripheral blood repertoires.

Overall study findings and caveats: Reportedly, the T cell receptor repertoires present inside liver allografts differed from those in peripheral blood.

Germline V CDR1 and CDR2: SGHRS, YFSETQ. V shed 1 base, J shed 2 bases, and the junction held 6 bases outside the gene matches. This CDR3 is built from 16 residues. Note on this clonotype: Antigen unknown.

Each CDR3 protein is one row after TCRdb ran MiXCR on the reads. The repertoire holds some 10,000 distinct CDR3 sequences, with 19% as singletons. This TCR was recovered from a human patient who had a liver transplant. T cells may partly derive from the graft donor. The genes are TRBV5-1 and TRBJ2-7; 10 bases are shared with TRBD1. The DNA for the CDR3 is TGCGCCAGCAGCTTGCCCTGGACAGGGGGGACCTACGAGCAGTACTTC. Residues: CASSLPWTGGTYEQYF.